This T cell receptor beta chain was sequenced during a study of robustness of blood B and T cell sequencing (dated by TCRdb to the late 2010s). About the study as a whole: The goal of the study was to figure out the amount of peripheral blood required to reliably characterize the TCRbeta and IgG repertoires of an individual. In each of the roughly 10 independently drawn blood samples, TCRbeta and IgG repertoires were quantified. As technical replicates, two replicate TCRbeta cDNA libraries were made from one shared RNA pool taken from a single 10 ml draw. The investigation overall reported the following: No improvement in the overlap of rare TCRbeta clonotypes was observed when tubes were pooled, implying that much larger blood volumes would be needed for rare TCRbeta clonotypes to be captured. The 1,000 most abundant TCRbeta clonotypes from the pooled draws were detected in every single 10 ml sample. Between the technical replicate libraries, roughly 95% of the top 10,000 TCRbeta clonotypes in one library were also present in the other library. One pair of TCRbeta libraries showed evidence of cross-contamination, likely from batch processing; the shared UMI-sequence pairs were removed. TCRbeta rarefaction curves did not fully plateau, suggesting under-sequencing or many low-abundance clonotypes. Because EDTA tubes had to be fractionated immediately, the use of EDTA tubes in multi-site collections was limited. Coverage of the top 10,000 TCRbeta clonotypes approached saturation when 3 or 4 tubes (about 27-40 ml blood) were combined.

TCRbeta repertoires were quantified from mRNA rather than genomic DNA, which captures expressed receptors. Without any cell sorting, leukocytes from the buffy coat were collected into Trizol, and RNA was extracted using the Direct-zol RNA MiniPrep Plus kit. EDTA blood tubes were spun right away at 4 degrees C to separate plasma, buffy coat and red blood cells. CDR1 MNHNY and CDR2 SVGAGI were looked up in the germline V gene (reference sequence). Relative to germline, V is missing 7 bases and J is missing 9 bases, with 7 bases of the junction outside any gene match. Counted from cysteine to phenylalanine, this CDR3 has 13 amino acids. The sequence is cut down to CDR3 DNA, 39 bases in frame from base 1. Comments on this clonotype: What this receptor recognizes is not known. No quality values exist for individual bases; no much larger clone is one base distant.

The library relied on PCR. The sequencer was an Illumina MiSeq. Synthesis of cDNA relied on SMARTScribe reverse transcriptase together with a 5' template-switch oligo that added a universal priming site. The template-switch oligo carried a 12-nucleotide random unique molecular identifier (UMI) that tagged each cDNA molecule. During reverse transcription, chain-specific reverse primers targeted TCRbeta transcripts. Uracil DNA glycosylase treatment was used to remove residual template-switch adapters, and a Qiagen MinElute kit was used to purify the cDNA. The first PCR used KAPA HiFi HotStart ReadyMix for roughly 25 cycles, split across four 50 ul reactions with step-out primers. Before further amplification, first-round PCR products were gel-purified. Illumina Nextera adapters were attached in a second approximately 8-cycle PCR, after which libraries were purified and pooled. For each TCRbeta molecule, the UMI barcode was captured by a 50-nucleotide 5' read. In the original analysis: Using the MIGEC toolkit, reads were grouped by UMI into consensus reads. Final reads were produced by merging forward and reverse consensus reads with PEAR. A custom decontamination script removed identical UMI-sequence pairs shared across libraries, treating them as cross-sample contamination. MIGMAP, a wrapper around IgBLAST, was used to carry out V(D)J assignment and CDR3 extraction. A TCR clonotype was defined as sharing the same V gene, J gene and CDR3 amino acid sequence, and CDR1 and CDR2 were not sequenced. TCRdb took the public reads, trimmed them with fastp at Q25, ran MiXCR for clone calling and kept in-frame beta chains. Rows are combined by CDR3 protein, so each entry shows the most common genes and DNA. The V and J calls were not made by the authors but by TCRdb's processing. The sample yields 1,400 to 1,500 distinct CDR3 sequences; roughly two thirds were counted once. Less than 45% of the sample lies in the top ten.

This chain joins TRBV6-6 to TRBJ2-4, with 9 bases aligning to TRBD2. What was sequenced was peripheral blood. This TCR came from a human donor in good health. The CDR3 in this case is CASTSSGEGIQYF. The DNA sequence is TGTGCCAGCACTTCTAGCGGGGAGGGCATTCAGTACTTC.